The clone carrying this TCR beta chain occurred many times. The V end lost 2 bases, the J end lost 3 bases, and 14 bases lay between the germline ends. Looked up from germline, CDR1 is SGDLS and CDR2 is YYNGEE. The CDR3 loop spans 15 amino acids. The library labeled individual cDNA molecules by adding unique molecular identifiers to them. TCRdb reprocessed the RACE reads with MiXCR, giving one entry per CDR3 protein. The repertoire holds over 300,000 distinct CDR3 sequences, with 4% to 6% as singletons. This sample was taken from a study of human T cells and chemical hapten exposure. Study context: Per-sample variation in TCR yield stemmed mainly from small pooled library volume differences.

Time point here: pre-sensitization, week 0. Sample treatment: therapeutic diphenylcyclopropenone sensitization with weekly scalp DPC. The specimen comprised whole blood, sampled in connection with sensitization to the hapten diphenylcyclopropenone (DPC). The chain carries TRBV9 and TRBJ2-5; weak D call: TRBD1 (6 bases). This clonotype originated in a woman aged 45 to 65 with alopecia areata. Some clones in this sample may be carry-over from other donors' samples. CDR3 loop: CASSVTPRTEETQYF. CDR3 bases: TGTGCCAGCAGCGTTACCCCCCGGACAGAAGAGACCCAGTACTTC. Full variable domain (rest looked up from reference TRBV9 and TRBJ2-5): DSGVTQTPKHLITATGQRVTLRCSPRSGDLSVYWYQQSLDQGLQFLIQYYNGEERAKGNILERFSAQQFPDLHSELNLSSLELGDSALYFCASSVTPRTEETQYFGPGTRLLVL.